These 27 T cell receptor beta chains were all obtained from the same sample, sequenced in a study of shared clonotypes between healthy human individuals. Repertoires were generated with immunoSEQ multiplex PCR, while TCRdb's copy carries only in-frame clones and drops some. The sample includes about a million clones, more than 75% of them seen just once. The sequenced material came from memory CD4+ T cells sorted from blood. Subset here: CD45RA-negative fraction. The receptors stem from a man between 18 and 35 years old in good health.

The rearrangement uses TRBV5-6 and TRBJ1-2; D is possibly TRBD1 (6 bases). Trimming removed 4 bases from V and 6 bases from J, with 19 bases in between. In germline, CDR1 is SGHDT, CDR2 YYEEEE. The CDR3 extends over 15 amino acids. The CDR3 nucleotides are TGTGCCAGCAGCCTGAGGGACACCCGATTTAATGGCTACACCTTC. The encoded protein is CASSLRDTRFNGYTF.

Details on this clone: Other DNA sequences in this specimen translate into the identical CDR3. The chain recombines TRBV7-9 with TRBJ1-1; D is unresolved. CDR1 and CDR2 (germline): SEHNR, FQNEAQ (reference sequence). The CDR3 has 13 residues. Between the trimmed V and J ends, which lost 5 bases and 1 base, there was a span of 8 bases. CDR3 amino acids: CASSPTGNTEAFF. The DNA of the CDR3 is TGTGCCAGCAGCCCGACTGGGAACACTGAAGCTTTCTTT.

J is TRBJ1-2 and V is TRBV6-5; no definite D call. The CDR3 has 13 amino acids. Per germline, CDR1 MNHEY and CDR2 SVGAGI. Deletions cut 2 bases from V and 7 bases from J, with 11 bases between. The chain's CDR3 is CASSYSPGFGYTF. The CDR3 region has the DNA TGTGCCAGCAGTTACAGCCCGGGGTTTGGCTACACCTTC.

The chain has TRBV2 and TRBJ1-6, with D unresolved. Trimming took 3 bases from V and 1 from J, leaving 16 bases between them. Germline-derived CDR1 and CDR2 are SNHLY and FYNNEI. CDR3 length: 18 residues. The CDR3 bases are TGTGCCAGCAGTGATCGGGGTCAAGGGCCATCCTATAATTCACCCCTCCACTTT. Translated, it gives CASSDRGQGPSYNSPLHF.

The J gene is TRBJ1-6, the V gene TRBV28; weak D call: TRBD1 (5 bases). Germline V CDR1 and CDR2: MDHEN, SYDVKM. The ends were cut back, 5 bases at V and 6 bases at J, with 11 bases in the middle. This CDR3 comprises 14 residues. DNA of the CDR3: TGTGCCAGCAGTCCGGGGGTAGGTAATTCACCCCTCCACTTT. Protein product: CASSPGVGNSPLHF.

The chain couples TRBV4-2 to TRBJ1-3; D call uncertain. Germline V gives CDR1 LGHNA, CDR2 YNFKEQ. CDR3 length: 15 amino acids. The V gene lost 0 bases and the J gene lost 2 bases, with 8 bases spanning the gap. CDR3 sequence reads: CASSQDGGTGNTIYF. CDR3 coding DNA: TGTGCCAGCAGCCAAGATGGAGGGACTGGAAACACCATATATTTT.

This chain links TRBV6-6 with TRBJ1-3, with a tentative D call TRBD1 (5 bases). Germline V gene sequence: CDR1 MNHNY, CDR2 SVGAGI (reference sequence). Trimming took off 6 bases at V and 1 base at J, with 10 bases between the two ends. The CDR3 extends over 14 amino acids. The CDR3 DNA is TGTGCCAGCAGCCAGGGTCAATCTGGAAACACCATATATTTT. It codes for CASSQGQSGNTIYF.

The genes are TRBV7-9 and TRBJ2-1, with D maybe TRBD2 (5 bases). Deletions cut 5 bases from V and 2 bases from J, with 13 bases between. This CDR3 is built from 15 residues. Per the germline V gene, CDR1 is SEHNR and CDR2 is FQNEAQ (reference sequence). The CDR3 DNA reads as TGTGCCAGCAGCCGAAGCGGTTCCACCTACAATGAGCAGTTCTTC. It yields the protein CASSRSGSTYNEQFF.

The chain combines TRBV30 with TRBJ1-1; 7 nucleotides match TRBD1. The junction had 5 bases not matched to a gene; V was cut back by 5 bases and J by 5 bases. Germline V gene sequence: CDR1 GTSNPN, CDR2 SVGIG (reference sequence). This CDR3 contains 12 residues. The CDR3 DNA reads as TGTGCCTGGGATACAGGGGTTACTGAAGCTTTCTTT. Translation gives CAWDTGVTEAFF.

The chain uses TRBV2 and TRBJ2-2, with TRBD1 matching over 10 bases. This CDR3 region has 16 residues. After removal of 4 bases from V and 2 bases from J, the junction contained 4 bases not matched to a gene. In germline, CDR1 is SNHLY, CDR2 FYNNEI. CDR3: CASSGTGGRNTGELFF. The CDR3, as DNA: TGTGCCAGCAGTGGGACAGGGGGAAGAAACACCGGGGAGCTGTTTTTT. Looking up the rest from reference TRBV2 and TRBJ2-2 gives the full variable domain: EPEVTQTPSHQVTQMGQEVILRCVPISNHLYFYWYRQILGQKVEFLVSFYNNEISEKSEIFDDQFSVERPDGSNFTLKIRSTKLEDSAMYFCASSGTGGRNTGELFFGEGSRLTVL.

The chain has TRBV9 and TRBJ1-1; D uncertain. Germline assignment: CDR1 SGDLS and CDR2 YYNGEE. V was pared by 0 bases and J by 5 bases, with 2 bases between. The CDR3 covers 11 residues. The CDR3 bases are TGTGCCAGCAGCGTAGTTACTGAAGCTTTCTTT. The encoded protein is CASSVVTEAFF.

The V gene is TRBV5-1, the J gene TRBJ1-6; possibly TRBD1 for D (5 bases). V lost 4 bases and J lost 13, with 24 bases in between. In germline, CDR1 is SGHRS, CDR2 YFSETQ. The CDR3 spans 16 residues. The CDR3 spells CASSPSGGGDIRPLHF. In nucleotides, the CDR3 is TGCGCCAGCAGCCCCAGTGGTGGGGGAGATATTCGCCCCCTCCACTTT.

This chain joins TRBV6-5 and TRBJ1-6; no clear D gene. V lost 4 bases and J lost 15, with 19 bases in between. From germline, CDR1 is MNHEY and CDR2 SVGAGI. The CDR3 runs 14 residues. CDR3 residues: CASSSLTALMLLHF. In DNA, the CDR3 is TGTGCCAGCAGTTCCCTTACAGCCCTGATGCTCCTCCACTTT.

The rearrangement links TRBV6-1 to TRBJ2-4, with 9 bases identical to TRBD1. The CDR3 contains 13 residues. The V and J ends lost 3 bases and 8 bases, in that order; junction bases with no gene match: 2. CDR1 is MNHNS and CDR2 is SASEGT in the germline V gene. For the CDR3, the DNA is TGTGCCAGCAGTGACCGGGACAGGGACATTCAGTACTTC. Amino acids: CASSDRDRDIQYF.

V and J are TRBV29-1 and TRBJ2-7; 14 nucleotides line up with TRBD2. The length of the CDR3 is 14 residues. J gave up 2 bases and V 6 bases, and 3 bases lay outside the gene matches. Per the germline V gene, CDR1 is SQVTM and CDR2 is ANQGSEA. CDR3 nucleotides: TGCAGCGTGGAGGGACTAGCGGGGGCCTACGAGCAGTACTTC. It encodes CSVEGLAGAYEQYF.

This sequence joins TRBV18 and TRBJ2-5, with TRBD2 matching over 8 bases. CDR1 KGHSH and CDR2 LQKENI come from the germline V gene. The CDR3 covers 14 residues. Trimming at V came to 6 bases and at J to 5 bases, leaving 8 bases not matched to a gene. The DNA of the CDR3 is TGTGCCAGCTCCCTTTCGGGAGGGACGGAGACCCAGTACTTC. Translating gives CASSLSGGTETQYF.

The CDR3 region is CASSPNRGGIQETQYF. Written as DNA, the CDR3 is TGTGCCAGCAGCCCAAACCGGGGGGGGATTCAAGAGACCCAGTACTTC. The gene calls are TRBV7-2 and TRBJ2-5; 8 bases match TRBD2. The CDR3 has 16 residues. Germline trimming cut 5 bases from V and 2 bases from J; bases unmatched to any gene: 10. From germline, CDR1 is SGHTA and CDR2 FQGNSA.

This rearrangement joins TRBV4-3 to TRBJ1-4, with no clear D. Germline lookup yields CDR1 LGHNA and CDR2 YSLEER. CDR3 size: 15 residues. Trimming left V 4 bases short and J 7 bases short, with 16 bases between. CDR3 in DNA: TGCGCCAGCAGCCTTAGCCGGGGTGGAAGTGAAAAACTGTTTTTT. It is translated as CASSLSRGGSEKLFF.

The chain joins TRBV27 to TRBJ2-3, with D tentatively TRBD1 (6 bases). The germline V gene encodes CDR1 MNHEY and CDR2 SMNVEV (reference sequence). There are 17 residues in the CDR3. V lost 4 bases, J lost 3 bases, and 20 bases lay in between. CDR3 DNA sequence: TGTGCCAGCAGTTCTAGGGGGAGCCCAGGGGAGACAGATACGCAGTATTTT. It translates to CASSSRGSPGETDTQYF.

The rearrangement uses TRBV21-1 and TRBJ1-5; the DNA was not compared with TRBD1, the D call given in the table. TRBV21-1 has pseudogene status. This CDR3 spans 17 amino acids. The CDR3 DNA is TGTGCCAGCAGCAAAGGGACCGGGACAGGGAGGGGCCAGCCCCAGCATTTT. It yields the protein CASSKGTGTGRGQPQHF.

J is TRBJ1-5 and V is TRBV6-1; no clear D gene. The length of the CDR3 is 14 residues. V lost 3 bases and J lost 0, with 6 bases in between. Germline V gene sequence: CDR1 MNHNS, CDR2 SASEGT. This chain's CDR3 is CASSDRYSNQPQHF. DNA of the CDR3: TGTGCCAGCAGTGACCGATATAGCAATCAGCCCCAGCATTTT.

The chain employs TRBV10-2 and TRBJ2-7, with 8 bases that match TRBD2. Germline CDR1 is WSHSY and CDR2 is SAAADI. Trimming cost V 2 bases and J 2 bases; bases outside gene matches: 8. The CDR3 consists of 16 residues. The CDR3: CASSETVAGSAYEQYF. The CDR3 DNA follows: TGCGCCAGCAGTGAGACGGTAGCGGGGTCAGCCTACGAGCAGTACTTC.

This chain links TRBV5-4 with TRBJ2-1; TRBD1 matches at 10 bases. Per germline, CDR1 SGHNT and CDR2 YYREEE (reference sequence). This CDR3 is 14 amino acids long. The V and J ends lost 4 bases and 4 bases, in that order; junction bases with no gene match: 2. The CDR3 bases are TGTGCCAGCAGCCTGGGACAGGGGTACAATGAGCAGTTCTTC. It is translated as CASSLGQGYNEQFF.

The CDR3 DNA sequence: TGTGCCAGCAGCTTAGGGCAGGGGGCCATCGGTGAAGCTTTCTTT. Amino acids: CASSLGQGAIGEAFF. This sequence joins TRBV5-4 and TRBJ1-1; 8 bases fit TRBD1. Trimming took 2 bases from V and 7 from J; bases not matched to a gene: 10. Germline assignment: CDR1 SGHNT and CDR2 YYREEE (reference sequence). The CDR3 is 15 amino acids.

This rearrangement joins TRBV6-5 to TRBJ2-1; either TRBD1 or TRBD2 may fit D (5 bases each). V lost 10 bases to trimming and J lost 9 bases, with 19 bases between them. This CDR3 is 13 amino acids long. Germline loops: CDR1 MNHEY, CDR2 SVGAGI. CDR3 loop: CATRDRLQSEQFF. DNA for the CDR3: TGTGCCACCCGGGACCGCCTACAGAGTGAGCAGTTCTTC.

The chain couples TRBV6-5 to TRBJ1-1, with a tentative D call TRBD1 (6 bases). CDR1 and CDR2 from the germline V gene are MNHEY and SVGAGI. With 0 bases removed from V and 1 base from J, the gap between germline ends came to 12 bases. This CDR3 comprises 16 residues. CDR3 sequence reads: CASSYSGAPTNTEAFF. CDR3 in DNA: TGTGCCAGCAGTTACTCGGGGGCCCCGACGAACACTGAAGCTTTCTTT.

This sequence joins TRBV7-3 and TRBJ2-1, with TRBD2 identical over 15 bases. This CDR3 has 21 residues. Trimming at V came to 0 bases and at J to 1 base, leaving 10 bases not matched to a gene. CDR1 and CDR2 from the germline V gene are SGHTA and FQGTGA. The CDR3 protein is CASSLTGRTSGGAKSYNEQFF. The CDR3, as DNA: TGTGCCAGCAGCTTAACCGGAAGGACTAGCGGGGGGGCGAAGTCCTACAATGAGCAGTTCTTC.